The 9 T cell receptor beta chains below come from one sample, sequenced in a study of neurological immune-mediated disorders. TCRdb called the 5' RACE reads again in MiXCR, with one record for every CDR3 protein. The sample holds roughly 60,000 distinct CDR3 sequences, 3% to 4% seen once. Material: PBMCs. These receptors were obtained from a woman aged 45 to 65 with multiple sclerosis.

This clonotype was recorded many times. The rearrangement uses TRBV20-1 and TRBJ2-5; D is perhaps TRBD1 (6 bases). The CDR3 runs to 14 residues. The V gene lost 3 bases and the J gene lost 2 bases, with 13 bases spanning the gap. Germline V gene data show CDR1 as DFQATT and CDR2 as SNEGSKA (reference sequence). CDR3 DNA: TGCAGTGCTAGCGCCGACAGGTCTCAAGAGACCCAGTACTTC. Its protein product is CSASADRSQETQYF.

This clonotype was seen repeatedly, ten times or more. V and J are TRBV7-9 and TRBJ2-2, with D unclear. Germline CDR1 SEHNR, CDR2 FQNEAQ (reference sequence). Trimming cost V 1 base and J 6 bases, with 6 bases left between them. The CDR3 covers 13 residues. The CDR3 region has the DNA TGTGCCAGCAGCTTAGTAGAGGCCGGGGAGCTGTTTTTT. This codes for CASSLVEAGELFF.

In its sample, this clonotype was seen many times. J is TRBJ2-7 and V is TRBV7-2, with D perhaps given as TRBD1 or TRBD2 (5 bases each). Germline lookup yields CDR1 SGHTA and CDR2 FQGNSA. V shed 0 bases and J shed 10 bases, with 13 bases lying between them. The CDR3 covers 13 residues. CDR3 coding DNA: TGTGCCAGCAGCTTAGCGCGAGGGGAACTACAGTACTTC. Amino acids: CASSLARGELQYF.

In its sample, this clonotype was seen many times. V gene TRBV24-1 combines with J gene TRBJ2-5; the match to TRBD2 covers 8 bases. The CDR3 runs to 14 residues. Per germline, CDR1 KGHDR and CDR2 SFDVKD. Losses at the gene ends were 7 bases for V and 0 bases for J; bases not matched to a gene: 3. The CDR3 sequence is CATSSSGYQETQYF. CDR3 DNA sequence: TGTGCCACCAGCTCTAGCGGGTACCAAGAGACCCAGTACTTC.

The chain recombines TRBV18 with TRBJ2-2, with a tentative D call TRBD2 (5 bases). The CDR3 is 16 amino acids. The V end was cut by 3 bases, the J end by 0 bases, with 11 bases between. The germline CDR1 and CDR2 sequences are KGHSH and LQKENI. CDR3 region: CASSPGWTANTGELFF. The DNA for the CDR3 is TGTGCCAGCTCACCTGGTTGGACTGCGAACACCGGGGAGCTGTTTTTT.

This clonotype was seen at least ten times. The V gene is TRBV10-3, the J gene TRBJ1-1; a possible D gene is TRBD1 (5 bases). CDR3 length equals 12 residues. Trimming took 6 bases from V and 1 from J, leaving 6 bases between them. CDR1 ENHRY and CDR2 SYGVKD come from the germline V gene. The CDR3 nucleotides are TGTGCCATCAGGGGGGGGAACACTGAAGCTTTCTTT. Translation: CAIRGGNTEAFF.

Many counts were recorded for this clonotype. The chain couples TRBV5-1 to TRBJ2-7; D is undetermined. The CDR3 is 14 amino acids. Trimming cost V 0 bases and J 0 bases, with 7 bases left between them. The germline V gene has CDR1 SGHRS and CDR2 YFSETQ. The CDR3 sequence: CASSLVQYSYEQYF. DNA for the CDR3: TGCGCCAGCAGCTTGGTCCAGTACTCCTACGAGCAGTACTTC.

This clonotype showed up many times. The J gene is TRBJ1-6, the V gene TRBV7-3; D is possibly TRBD1 (5 bases). The CDR3 covers 14 residues. Germline CDR1 SGHTA, CDR2 FQGTGA. V was cut by 5 bases and J by 5 bases, with 10 bases left in between. The CDR3 is CASSPGTDNSPLHF. The CDR3 nucleotides are TGTGCCAGCAGCCCAGGGACGGATAATTCACCCCTCCACTTT. The whole variable domain, remainder taken from reference TRBV7-3 and TRBJ1-6, is GAGVSQTPSNKVTEKGKYVELRCDPISGHTALYWYRQSLGQGPEFLIYFQGTGAADDSGLPNDRFFAVRPEGSVSTLKIQRTERGDSAVYLCASSPGTDNSPLHFGNGTRLTVT.

V gene TRBV18 combines with J gene TRBJ1-1; D is ambiguous. From germline, CDR1 is KGHSH and CDR2 LQKENI. The CDR3 contains 14 residues. The germline V and J ends were trimmed by 3 bases and 1 base, with 9 bases remaining between them. The CDR3 sequence is CASSPLNGNTEAFF. In nucleotides, the CDR3 is TGTGCCAGCTCACCCCTGAATGGGAACACTGAAGCTTTCTTT.